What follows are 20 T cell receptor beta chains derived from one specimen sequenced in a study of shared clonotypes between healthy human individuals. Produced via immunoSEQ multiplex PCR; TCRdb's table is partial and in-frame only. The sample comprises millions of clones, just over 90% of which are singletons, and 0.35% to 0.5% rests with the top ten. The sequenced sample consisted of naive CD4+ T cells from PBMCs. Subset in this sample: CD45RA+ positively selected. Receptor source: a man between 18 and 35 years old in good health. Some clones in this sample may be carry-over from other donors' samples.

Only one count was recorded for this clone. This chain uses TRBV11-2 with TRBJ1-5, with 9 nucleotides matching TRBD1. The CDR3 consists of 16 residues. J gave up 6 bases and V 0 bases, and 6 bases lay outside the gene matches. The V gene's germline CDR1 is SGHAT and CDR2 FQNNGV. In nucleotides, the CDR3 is TGTGCCAGCAGCTTAGATTTGGGACAGGGAGGTCAGCCCCAGCATTTT. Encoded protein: CASSLDLGQGGQPQHF.

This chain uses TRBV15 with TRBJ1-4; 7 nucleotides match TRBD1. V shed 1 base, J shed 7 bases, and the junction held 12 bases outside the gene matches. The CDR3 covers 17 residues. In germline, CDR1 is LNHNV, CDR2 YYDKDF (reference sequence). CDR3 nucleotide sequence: TGTGCCACCAGCAGAGGCTACTCACAGGGGATGGGTGAAAAACTGTTTTTT. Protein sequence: CATSRGYSQGMGEKLFF.

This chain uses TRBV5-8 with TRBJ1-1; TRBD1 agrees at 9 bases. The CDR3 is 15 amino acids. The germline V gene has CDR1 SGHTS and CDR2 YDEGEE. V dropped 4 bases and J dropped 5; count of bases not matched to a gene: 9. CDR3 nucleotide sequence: TGTGCCAGCAGCCCCAGGACAGGGGAATTGACTGAAGCTTTCTTT. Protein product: CASSPRTGELTEAFF.

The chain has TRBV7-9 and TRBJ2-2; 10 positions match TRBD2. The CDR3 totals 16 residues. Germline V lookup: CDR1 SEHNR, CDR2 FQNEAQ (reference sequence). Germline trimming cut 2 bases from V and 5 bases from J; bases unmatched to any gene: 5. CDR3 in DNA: TGTGCCAGCAGCTTACGAAGCGGGAGGGGAACCGGGGAGCTGTTTTTT. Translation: CASSLRSGRGTGELFF.

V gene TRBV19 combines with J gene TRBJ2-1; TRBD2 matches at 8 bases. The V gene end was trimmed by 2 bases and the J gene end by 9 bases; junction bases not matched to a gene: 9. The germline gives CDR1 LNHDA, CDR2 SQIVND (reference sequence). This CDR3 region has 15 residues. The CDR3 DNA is TGTGCCAGTAGTATAAAAGTAGCGGGATACGGTGAGCAGTTCTTC. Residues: CASSIKVAGYGEQFF.

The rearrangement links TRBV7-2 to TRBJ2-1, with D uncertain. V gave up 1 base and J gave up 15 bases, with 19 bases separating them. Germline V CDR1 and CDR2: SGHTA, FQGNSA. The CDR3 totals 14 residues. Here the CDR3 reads CASSLEAIVRDPFF. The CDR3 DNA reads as TGTGCCAGCAGCTTAGAAGCCATAGTTCGTGATCCGTTCTTC.

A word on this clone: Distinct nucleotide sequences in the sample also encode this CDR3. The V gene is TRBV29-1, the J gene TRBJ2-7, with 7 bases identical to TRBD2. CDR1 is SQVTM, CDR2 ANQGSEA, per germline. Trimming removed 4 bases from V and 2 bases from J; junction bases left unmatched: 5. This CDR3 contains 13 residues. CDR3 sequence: CSVGGGTAYEQYF. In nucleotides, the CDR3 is TGCAGCGTTGGGGGAGGGACCGCCTACGAGCAGTACTTC.

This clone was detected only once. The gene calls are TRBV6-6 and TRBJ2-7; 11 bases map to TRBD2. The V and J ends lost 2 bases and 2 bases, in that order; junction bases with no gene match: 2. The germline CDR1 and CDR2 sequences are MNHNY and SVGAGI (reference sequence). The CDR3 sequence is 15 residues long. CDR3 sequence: CASSYQTSGTYEQYF. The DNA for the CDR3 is TGTGCCAGCAGTTACCAGACTAGCGGGACCTACGAGCAGTACTTC.

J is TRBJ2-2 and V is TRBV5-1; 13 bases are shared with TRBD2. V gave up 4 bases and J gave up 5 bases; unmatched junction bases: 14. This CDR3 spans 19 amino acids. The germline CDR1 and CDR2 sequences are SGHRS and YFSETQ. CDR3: CASSVGRTSGSVKTGELFF. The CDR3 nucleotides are TGCGCCAGCAGCGTTGGTCGGACTAGCGGGAGCGTAAAGACCGGGGAGCTGTTTTTT.

The CDR3 nucleotides are TGCGCCAGCAGCTTTAGCGGGACGGGGGAGCAGTACTTC. Protein sequence: CASSFSGTGEQYF. The chain couples TRBV5-1 to TRBJ2-7; 8 nucleotides line up with TRBD2. Germline-derived CDR1 and CDR2 are SGHRS and YFSETQ. V gave up 2 bases and J gave up 7 bases; unmatched junction bases: 5. This CDR3 is built from 13 residues.

CDR3 region: CSASPGKDLFF. The CDR3 bases are TGCAGTGCTTCGCCAGGGAAGGACCTCTTCTTC. This sequence joins TRBV20-1 and TRBJ2-1; D possibly corresponds to TRBD1 (5 bases). This CDR3 has 11 amino acids. V lost 5 bases and J lost 16, with 18 bases in between. Germline CDR1 DFQATT, CDR2 SNEGSKA (reference sequence).

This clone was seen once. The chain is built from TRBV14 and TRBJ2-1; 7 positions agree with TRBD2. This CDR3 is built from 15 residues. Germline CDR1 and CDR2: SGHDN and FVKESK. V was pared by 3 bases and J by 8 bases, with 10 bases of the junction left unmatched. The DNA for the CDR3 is TGTGCCAGCAGCCAGAAGCTAGCTGGGGGGGATGAGCAGTTCTTC. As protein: CASSQKLAGGDEQFF.

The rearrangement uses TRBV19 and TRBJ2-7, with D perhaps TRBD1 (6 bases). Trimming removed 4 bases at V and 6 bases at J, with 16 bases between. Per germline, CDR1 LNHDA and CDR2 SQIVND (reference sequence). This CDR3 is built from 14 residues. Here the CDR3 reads CASSNWDIFGEQYF. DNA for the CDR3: TGTGCCAGTAGTAATTGGGACATCTTCGGCGAGCAGTACTTC.

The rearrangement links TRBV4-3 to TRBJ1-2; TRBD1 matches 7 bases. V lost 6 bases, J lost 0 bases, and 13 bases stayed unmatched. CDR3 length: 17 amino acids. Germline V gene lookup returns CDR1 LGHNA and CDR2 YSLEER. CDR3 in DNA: TGCGCCAGCAGTCGTCAAACAGGGGCCGGGGCTAACTATGGCTACACCTTC. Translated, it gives CASSRQTGAGANYGYTF.

CDR3 protein: CASSVVGGGYGYTF. DNA for the CDR3: TGTGCCAGCAGCGTAGTAGGGGGCGGCTATGGCTACACCTTC. This chain connects TRBV9 to TRBJ1-2; 7 bases map to TRBD1. The V segment lost 0 bases and the J segment 4 bases; nucleotides outside the gene matches: 3. Germline V gene data show CDR1 as SGDLS and CDR2 as YYNGEE. The CDR3 length is 14 residues.

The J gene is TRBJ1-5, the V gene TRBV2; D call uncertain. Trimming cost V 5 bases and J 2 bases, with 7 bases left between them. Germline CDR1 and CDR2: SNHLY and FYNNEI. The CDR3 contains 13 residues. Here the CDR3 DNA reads TGTGCCAGCAGTACACAACGCAATCAGCCCCAGCATTTT. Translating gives CASSTQRNQPQHF.

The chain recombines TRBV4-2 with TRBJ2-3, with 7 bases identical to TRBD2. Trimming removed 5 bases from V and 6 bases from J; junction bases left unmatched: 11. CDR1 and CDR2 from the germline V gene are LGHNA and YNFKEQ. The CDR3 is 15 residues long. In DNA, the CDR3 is TGTGCCAGCAGCTCCCAAGACCTAGCGGCGGATACGCAGTATTTT. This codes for CASSSQDLAADTQYF.

For the CDR3, the DNA is TGTGCCAGCAGGCCCTTTCGGGCTGGGGCCAACGTCCTGACTTTC. This translates into CASRPFRAGANVLTF. The chain employs TRBV6-5 and TRBJ2-6; D gene unclear. V lost 6 bases and J lost 2, with 11 bases in between. The CDR3 covers 15 residues. Germline V lookup: CDR1 MNHEY, CDR2 SVGAGI.

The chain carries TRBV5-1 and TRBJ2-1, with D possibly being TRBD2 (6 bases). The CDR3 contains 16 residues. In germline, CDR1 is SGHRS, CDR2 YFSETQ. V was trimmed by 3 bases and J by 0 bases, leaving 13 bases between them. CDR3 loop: CASSWRALSSYNEQFF. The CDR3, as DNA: TGCGCCAGCAGCTGGAGGGCGCTAAGCTCCTACAATGAGCAGTTCTTC. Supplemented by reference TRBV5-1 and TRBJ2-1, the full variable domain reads KAGVTQTPRYLIKTRGQQVTLSCSPISGHRSVSWYQQTPGQGLQFLFEYFSETQRNKGNFPGRFSGRQFSNSRSEMNVSTLELGDSALYLCASSWRALSSYNEQFFGPGTRLTVL.

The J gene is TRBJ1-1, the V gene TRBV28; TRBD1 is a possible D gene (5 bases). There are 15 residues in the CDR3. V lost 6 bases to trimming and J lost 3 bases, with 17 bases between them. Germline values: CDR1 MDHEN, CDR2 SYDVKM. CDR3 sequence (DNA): TGTGCCAGCAGCCCTTGGACATCCCGGGACACTGAAGCTTTCTTT. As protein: CASSPWTSRDTEAFF.